Described below is a single T cell receptor (beta chain) sequence and its context. The participants were between roughly 18 and 90 years old and came from about two dozen US areas. Original methodology: Estimated nucleated cell counts came from reference gene primer amplification. Clones were sequenced by immunoSEQ multiplex PCR, and TCRdb holds only the in-frame ones, with some missing. The V and J calls and clone size come from that table; D and trimming were worked out from the DNA. The sample has 150,000 to 200,000 clones; around 82% are singletons. These data are taken from a study of blood T cell repertoires in COVID-19. Trimming shortened V by 3 bases and J by 11 bases, and 10 bases separated the two germline ends. The CDR3 runs to 11 residues.

V gene TRBV12-3 or TRBV12-4 combines with J gene TRBJ1-1, with D unclear. Specimen: PBMCs or T cells enriched from blood (not recorded which). This clonotype originated in a woman between 45 and 60 years old with acute COVID-19. The CDR3 loop is CASSFNRGAFF. For the CDR3, the DNA is TGTGCCAGCAGTTTTAACCGTGGCGCTTTCTTT.